Below, 7 T cell receptor beta chains from the same sample are listed, as sequenced in a study of regulatory T cells in long-lasting Graves disease (dated by TCRdb to 2020 to 2023). Per the publication, the time point label means: persistent/refractory GD, antithyroid drugs over 5 years with positive TRAb. RNA was extracted from PBMCs in TRIzol for both TCR sequencing and RNA sequencing. The library relied on multiplex PCR. Sequencing took place on an Illumina HiSeq 4000. To build TCR beta libraries, CDR3 regions were amplified by Arm-PCR using iRepertoire HTBI primers. TCRdb reprocessing: public reads trimmed at Q25 with fastp, clones called with MiXCR, in-frame beta chains kept. One record per CDR3 amino acid sequence lists the most common genes and DNA. Here the sample has approximately 350,000 distinct CDR3 sequences; roughly 24% occur a single time. The top ten clones comprise approximately 27% of the sample.

This specimen was peripheral blood mononuclear cells (PBMCs), taken when the disease was refractory, from a patient treated with antithyroid drugs. Every receptor here comes from a woman between 35 and 50 years old with Graves disease. Donor details come from another sample of the same person, matched by shared clones.

This clonotype was seen at least ten times. The chain uses TRBV6-5 and TRBJ1-5, with D hard to call. The CDR3 runs 13 residues. V lost 2 bases and J lost 7, with 9 bases in between. Per the germline V gene, CDR1 is MNHEY and CDR2 is SVGAGI. As DNA, the CDR3 is TGTGCCAGCAGTTACACAGAAGGGCAGCCCCAGCATTTT. Amino acids: CASSYTEGQPQHF.

In its sample, this clonotype was seen many times. The rearrangement joins TRBV28 to TRBJ2-7; D assignment may be TRBD1 or TRBD2 (5 bases each). The CDR3 is 14 residues long. Germline lookup yields CDR1 MDHEN and CDR2 SYDVKM. The ends were cut back, 6 bases at V and 3 bases at J, with 15 bases in the middle. The CDR3 nucleotides are TGTGCCAGCAGGGGGTGGGGTGGGGGCTACGAGCAGTACTTC. The encoded protein is CASRGWGGGYEQYF.

This clonotype was counted many times. As DNA, the CDR3 is TGTGCCTGGAGGACTAGCGGGCGAGAGACCCAGTACTTC. Translated: CAWRTSGRETQYF. V gene TRBV30 combines with J gene TRBJ2-5; 10 nucleotides align to TRBD2. In germline, CDR1 is GTSNPN, CDR2 SVGIG (reference sequence). The CDR3 is made up of 13 amino acids. The V segment lost 3 bases and the J segment 4 bases; nucleotides outside the gene matches: 2.

The chain carries TRBV29-1 and TRBJ1-1; TRBD1 aligns across 7 bases. J was trimmed by 0 bases and V by 4 bases; bases with no gene match: 2. Germline V gene data show CDR1 as SQVTM and CDR2 as ANQGSEA. The CDR3 has 13 amino acids. The CDR3, as DNA: TGCAGCGTTGCCGGGACAGTGAACACTGAAGCTTTCTTT. Translated: CSVAGTVNTEAFF. Using reference TRBV29-1 and TRBJ1-1 for the parts outside the CDR3, the full variable domain is SAVISQKPSRDICQRGTSLTIQCQVDSQVTMMFWYRQQPGQSLTLIATANQGSEATYESGFVIDKFPISRPNLTFSTLTVSNMSPEDSSIYLCSVAGTVNTEAFFGQGTRLTVV.

The sample holds a few counts of this clonotype. CDR3 loop: CASSLRDKSSYEQYF. CDR3 DNA sequence: TGTGCCAGCAGTTTACGGGACAAGAGCTCCTACGAGCAGTACTTC. V usage is TRBV12-3 or TRBV12-4 and J usage is TRBJ2-7; a weak D match, TRBD1 (6 bases). Trimming removed 2 bases from V and 0 bases from J, with 11 bases in between. The CDR3 sequence is 15 residues long.

In this sample, this clonotype turned up many times. The chain joins TRBV10-2 to TRBJ1-4; D remains ambiguous. The CDR3 spans 16 residues. With 4 bases removed from V and 0 bases from J, the gap between germline ends came to 12 bases. CDR1 is WSHSY, CDR2 SAAADI, per germline. The CDR3 region is CASSVVMAATNEKLFF. CDR3 DNA: TGCGCCAGCAGTGTGGTGATGGCAGCAACTAATGAAAAACTGTTTTTT.

This clonotype was observed a few times. The V call is TRBV3-1, the J call TRBJ2-5; 9 nucleotides match TRBD2. The CDR3 has 16 residues. V was pared by 1 base and J by 0 bases, with 3 bases of the junction left unmatched. Germline assignment: CDR1 LGHDT and CDR2 YNNKEL (reference sequence). This chain's CDR3 is CASSQGLAAYQETQYF. DNA for the CDR3: TGTGCCAGCAGCCAAGGACTAGCGGCGTACCAAGAGACCCAGTACTTC.